The 3 T cell receptor beta chains presented below share a single source sample, sequenced in a study of OX40 agonist ivuxolimab in advanced cancers. Generated by immunoSEQ multiplex PCR, the TCRdb table keeps only in-frame clones and is missing some. The profile shows tens of thousands of clones, about 80% of them singletons. The sample consisted of CD4+ or CD8+ T cells sorted from blood, taken in a trial of the OX40 agonist ivuxolimab. These receptors came from an adult with an advanced solid tumor such as melanoma, head and neck, liver or kidney cancer.

This clone has more than one count but fewer than ten. J is TRBJ2-3 and V is TRBV19; D might be TRBD2 (5 bases). The V end was cut by 4 bases, the J end by 2 bases, with 10 bases between. The CDR3 length is 14 residues. CDR1 and CDR2 from the germline V gene are LNHDA and SQIVND (reference sequence). The CDR3 spells CASSRSGHTDTQYF. Here the CDR3 DNA reads TGTGCCAGTAGTAGAAGCGGCCACACAGATACGCAGTATTTT. Complete variable domain (other parts from reference TRBV19 and TRBJ2-3): DGGITQSPKYLFRKEGQNVTLSCEQNLNHDAMYWYRQDPGQGLRLIYYSQIVNDFQKGDIAEGYSVSREKKESFPLTVTSAQKNPTAFYLCASSRSGHTDTQYFGPGTRLTVL.

The chain combines TRBV28 with TRBJ2-3; 7 nucleotides align to TRBD2. The germline CDR1 and CDR2 sequences are MDHEN and SYDVKM. Trimming at V came to 1 base and at J to 4 bases, leaving 2 bases not matched to a gene. This CDR3 has 14 amino acids. The CDR3 protein is CASSLYTSADTQYF. In DNA, the CDR3 is TGTGCCAGCAGTTTATATACTAGCGCAGATACGCAGTATTTT. Based on the CDR3 plus reference TRBV28 and TRBJ2-3, the full variable domain is DVKVTQSSRYLVKRTGEKVFLECVQDMDHENMFWYRQDPGLGLRLIYFSYDVKMKEKGDIPEGYSVSREKKERFSLILESASTNQTSMYLCASSLYTSADTQYFGPGTRLTVL.

The genes are TRBV7-2 and TRBJ1-1, with 7 bases identical to TRBD1. With V trimmed by 5 bases and J by 0 bases, 12 bases remained unmatched. The CDR3 consists of 17 residues. Germline-derived CDR1 and CDR2 are SGHTA and FQGNSA. The CDR3 region is CASSKSSTGYMNTEAFF. CDR3 nucleotide sequence: TGTGCCAGCAGCAAGAGTTCGACAGGGTACATGAACACTGAAGCTTTCTTT. Full variable domain (remainder filled in from reference TRBV7-2 and TRBJ1-1): GAGVSQSPSNKVTEKGKDVELRCDPISGHTALYWYRQSLGQGLEFLIYFQGNSAPDKSGLPSDRFSAERTGGSVSTLTIQRTQQEDSAVYLCASSKSSTGYMNTEAFFGQGTRLTVV.